Presented here are 9 T cell receptor beta chains from one specimen sequenced in a study of blood T cell repertoires in COVID-19. TCRdb's table, derived via immunoSEQ multiplex PCR, lists solely in-frame clones and lacks some. The sample has about 100,000 clones; around 82% are singletons. The sequencing input was peripheral blood. Source of these receptors: a man aged 55 to 70 with acute or convalescent COVID-19.

The J gene is TRBJ2-3, the V gene TRBV4-2; 8 bases agree with TRBD2. The CDR3 is 14 residues long. The germline V gene has CDR1 LGHNA and CDR2 YNFKEQ. After removal of 6 bases from V and 2 bases from J, the junction contained 4 bases not matched to a gene. The CDR3 protein is CASRERGLTDTQYF. CDR3 sequence (DNA): TGTGCCAGCAGGGAGCGGGGGCTCACAGATACGCAGTATTTT.

The CDR3 nucleotides read TGTGCCAGCATCAAGAGGGGGACAGCTTCTCTATTGTTAATGAACACTGAAGCTTTCTTT. Amino acid sequence: CASIKRGTASLLLMNTEAFF. The chain is built from TRBV7-8 and TRBJ1-1; 7 nucleotides align to TRBD1. The germline gives CDR1 SGHVS, CDR2 FQNEAQ. With V trimmed by 7 bases and J by 0 bases, 23 bases remained unmatched. This CDR3 spans 20 amino acids.

This chain uses TRBV19 with TRBJ1-1; no clear D gene. The germline V and J ends were trimmed by 6 bases and 0 bases, with 14 bases remaining between them. The germline gives CDR1 LNHDA, CDR2 SQIVND (reference sequence). The CDR3 is made up of 15 amino acids. The CDR3 protein is CASREVPGMNTEAFF. Written as DNA, the CDR3 is TGTGCCAGTAGGGAAGTACCGGGTATGAACACTGAAGCTTTCTTT. Combining the CDR3 with reference TRBV19 and TRBJ1-1 gives the whole variable domain DGGITQSPKYLFRKEGQNVTLSCEQNLNHDAMYWYRQDPGQGLRLIYYSQIVNDFQKGDIAEGYSVSREKKESFPLTVTSAQKNPTAFYLCASREVPGMNTEAFFGQGTRLTVV.

The chain combines TRBV6-2 or TRBV6-3 with TRBJ1-1, with D unresolved. The CDR3 runs to 13 residues. The V and J ends lost 6 bases and 0 bases respectively, with 8 bases between them. The germline V gene encodes CDR1 MNHEY and CDR2 SVGEGT. For the CDR3, the DNA is TGTGCCAGCAGCCTACCTATGAACACTGAAGCTTTCTTT. Protein product: CASSLPMNTEAFF.

The chain has TRBV5-1 and TRBJ1-1; 10 bases match TRBD1. Germline loops: CDR1 SGHRS, CDR2 YFSETQ. This CDR3 contains 15 residues. Trimming at V came to 0 bases and at J to 5 bases, leaving 4 bases not matched to a gene. Here the CDR3 reads CASSLAGTGETEAFF. For the CDR3, the DNA is TGCGCCAGCAGCTTGGCTGGGACAGGGGAAACTGAAGCTTTCTTT.

DNA for the CDR3: TGTGCCAGCAGCTTTGCTATGCCTAATGAGCAGTACTTC. It codes for CASSFAMPNEQYF. The V gene is TRBV5-6, the J gene TRBJ2-7; D is uncertain. Germline V gives CDR1 SGHDT, CDR2 YYEEEE. Between the trimmed V and J ends, which lost 2 bases and 7 bases, there was a span of 13 bases. The CDR3 is made up of 13 amino acids. Based on the CDR3 plus reference TRBV5-6 and TRBJ2-7, the full variable domain is DAGVTQSPTHLIKTRGQQVTLRCSPKSGHDTVSWYQQALGQGPQFIFQYYEEEERQRGNFPDRFSGHQFPNYSSELNVNALLLGDSALYLCASSFAMPNEQYFGPGTRLTVT.

V usage is TRBV28 and J usage is TRBJ2-2; 10 bases line up with TRBD2. Germline trimming cut 4 bases from V and 1 base from J; bases unmatched to any gene: 18. The CDR3 runs 21 residues. Germline V gene lookup returns CDR1 MDHEN and CDR2 SYDVKM. CDR3 protein: CASSSFGRLAGSRWNTGELFF. DNA of the CDR3: TGTGCCAGCAGTTCTTTTGGGAGACTAGCGGGCTCCAGATGGAACACCGGGGAGCTGTTTTTT.

The chain combines TRBV3-1 (or the pseudogene TRBV3-2) with TRBJ1-6, with 7 bases lining up with TRBD1. V lost 2 bases, J lost 6 bases, and 1 base stayed unmatched. CDR1 is LGHDT and CDR2 is YNNKEL in the germline V gene (reference sequence). The CDR3 is 14 residues long. Written as DNA, the CDR3 is TGTGCCAGCAGCCAATGGGACAGTAATTCACCCCTCCACTTT. Its translation is CASSQWDSNSPLHF.

The chain joins TRBV5-4 to TRBJ1-5, with D possibly matching TRBD1 (5 bases). V gave up 4 bases and J gave up 5 bases, with 10 bases separating them. The length of the CDR3 is 13 residues. Germline V gene data show CDR1 as SGHNT and CDR2 as YYREEE (reference sequence). The CDR3 loop is CASSPGRDQPQHF. In DNA form, the CDR3 reads TGTGCCAGCAGCCCAGGGAGGGATCAGCCCCAGCATTTT. Looking up the rest from reference TRBV5-4 and TRBJ1-5 gives the full variable domain: ETGVTQSPTHLIKTRGQQVTLRCSSQSGHNTVSWYQQALGQGPQFIFQYYREEENGRGNFPPRFSGLQFPNYSSELNVNALELDDSALYLCASSPGRDQPQHFGDGTRLSIL.